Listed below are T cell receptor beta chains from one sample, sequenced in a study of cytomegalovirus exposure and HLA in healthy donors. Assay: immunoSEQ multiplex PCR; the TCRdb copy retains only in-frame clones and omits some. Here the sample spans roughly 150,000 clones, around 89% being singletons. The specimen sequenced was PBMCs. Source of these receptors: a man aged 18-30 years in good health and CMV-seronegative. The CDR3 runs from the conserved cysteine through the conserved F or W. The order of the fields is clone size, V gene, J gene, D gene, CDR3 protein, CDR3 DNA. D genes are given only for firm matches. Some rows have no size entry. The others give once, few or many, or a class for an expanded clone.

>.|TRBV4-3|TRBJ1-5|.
CASSQDRGNQPQHF
TGCGCCAGCAGCCAAGACAGGGGCAATCAGCCCCAGCATTTT
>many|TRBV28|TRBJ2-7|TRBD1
CATQGAGSYEQYF
TGTGCCACACAGGGGGCGGGCTCCTACGAGCAGTACTTC
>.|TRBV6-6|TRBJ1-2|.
CASSYWGQGGGYGYTF
TGTGCCAGCAGTTACTGGGGACAAGGGGGGGGATATGGCTACACCTTC
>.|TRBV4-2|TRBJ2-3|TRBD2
CASSQGLGLAGGQNTDTQYF
TGTGCCAGCAGCCAAGGCTTAGGACTAGCGGGGGGGCAAAATACAGATACGCAGTATTTT
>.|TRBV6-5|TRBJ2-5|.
CASSYNYQETQYF
TGTGCCAGCAGTTACAACTACCAAGAGACCCAGTACTTC
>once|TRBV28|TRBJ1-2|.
CASSEGYGYTF
TGTGCCAGCAGCGAGGGCTATGGCTACACCTTC
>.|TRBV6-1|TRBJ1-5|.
CASEQGNSNQPQHF
TGTGCCAGCGAACAGGGCAATAGCAATCAGCCCCAGCATTTT
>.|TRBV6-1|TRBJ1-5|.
CASGGSSNQPQHF
TGTGCCAGCGGGGGCAGTAGCAATCAGCCCCAGCATTTT
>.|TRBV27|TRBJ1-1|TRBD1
CASSLSTGGTEAFF
TGTGCCAGCAGTTTATCCACAGGGGGGACTGAAGCTTTCTTT
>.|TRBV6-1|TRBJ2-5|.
CASSPPGIQETQYF
TGTGCCAGCAGTCCTCCCGGGATTCAAGAGACCCAGTACTTC
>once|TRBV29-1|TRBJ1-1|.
CSVSNTEAFF
TGCAGCGTCTCGAACACTGAAGCTTTCTTT
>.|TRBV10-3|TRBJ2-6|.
CAISEYEGAGANVLTF
TGTGCCATCAGTGAATATGAGGGGGCTGGGGCCAACGTCCTGACTTTC
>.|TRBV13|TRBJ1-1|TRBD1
CASSLAGTGGNTEAFF
TGTGCCAGCAGCTTAGCCGGGACAGGGGGAAACACTGAAGCTTTCTTT
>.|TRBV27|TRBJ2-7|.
CASSLDLAGAYEQYF
TGTGCCAGCAGTTTAGATTTGGCAGGGGCCTACGAGCAGTACTTC
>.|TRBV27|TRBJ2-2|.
CASSLERVTGELFF
TGTGCCAGCAGTTTAGAGCGAGTAACCGGGGAGCTGTTTTTT
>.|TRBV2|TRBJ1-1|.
CASRRQDGYTEAFF
TGTGCCAGCAGAAGACAGGATGGGTACACTGAAGCTTTCTTT
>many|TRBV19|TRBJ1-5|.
CASRLSGNQPQHF
TGTGCCAGTAGGTTAAGCGGCAATCAGCCCCAGCATTTT
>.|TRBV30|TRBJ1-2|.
CAWSVNRGGYGYTF
TGTGCCTGGAGTGTAAACCGAGGGGGCTATGGCTACACCTTC
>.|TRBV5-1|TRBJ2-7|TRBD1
CASSAMDRPNEQYF
TGCGCCAGCAGTGCCATGGACAGGCCCAACGAGCAGTACTTC
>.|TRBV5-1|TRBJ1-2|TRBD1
CASSRGTGDGYTF
TGCGCCAGCAGCCGGGGGACAGGGGATGGCTACACCTTC
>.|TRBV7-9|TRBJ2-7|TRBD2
CASSLGGTSGRANSYEQYF
TGTGCCAGCAGCTTAGGAGGGACTAGCGGGAGGGCCAACTCCTACGAGCAGTACTTC
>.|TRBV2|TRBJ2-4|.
CASRGGQGAVTAKNIQYF
TGTGCCAGCAGGGGAGGGCAGGGGGCTGTGACAGCCAAAAACATTCAGTACTTC
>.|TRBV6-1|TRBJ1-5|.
CASRNVGARNQPQHF
TGTGCCAGCAGGAACGTAGGGGCACGCAATCAGCCCCAGCATTTT
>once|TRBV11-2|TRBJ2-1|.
CASSPAGGNEQFF
TGTGCCAGCAGCCCCGCCGGAGGTAATGAGCAGTTCTTC
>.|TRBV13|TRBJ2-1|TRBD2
CASSLRAGLAAEQFF
TGTGCCAGCAGCTTAAGGGCCGGACTAGCGGCAGAGCAGTTCTTC
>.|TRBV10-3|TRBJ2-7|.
CAISSSYEQYF
TGTGCCATCAGCTCGTCCTACGAGCAGTACTTC
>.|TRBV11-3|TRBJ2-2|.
CASSLSMNTGELFF
TGTGCCAGCAGCTTATCCATGAACACCGGGGAGCTGTTTTTT
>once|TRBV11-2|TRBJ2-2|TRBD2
CASSLELRGFSGELFF
TGTGCCAGCAGCTTAGAGTTGCGGGGGTTCTCCGGGGAGCTGTTTTTT
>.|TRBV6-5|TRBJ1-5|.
CASSIEFSNQPQHF
TGTGCCAGCAGTATTGAGTTTAGCAATCAGCCCCAGCATTTT
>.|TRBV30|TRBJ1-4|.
CAWSYGNEKLFF
TGTGCCTGGAGTTACGGTAATGAAAAACTGTTTTTT
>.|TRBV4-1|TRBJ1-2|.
CASSQARQVGAYGYTF
TGCGCCAGCAGCCAAGCCAGACAAGTTGGGGCCTATGGCTACACCTTC
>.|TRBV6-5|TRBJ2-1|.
CASSFKTGLRQFF
TGTGCCAGCAGTTTTAAGACGGGTTTAAGGCAGTTCTTC
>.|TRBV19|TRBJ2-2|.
CASSIVSDTGELFF
TGTGCCAGTAGTATTGTGTCGGACACCGGGGAGCTGTTTTTT
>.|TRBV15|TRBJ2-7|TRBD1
CATSRDRSYEQYF
TGTGCCACAAGCCGGGACAGGAGCTACGAGCAGTACTTC
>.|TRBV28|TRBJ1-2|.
CASSANRVNYGYTF
TGTGCCAGCAGTGCCAATAGAGTGAACTATGGCTACACCTTC
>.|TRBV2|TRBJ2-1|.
CASSEGQDYNEQFF
TGTGCCAGCAGTGAAGGTCAGGACTACAATGAGCAGTTCTTC
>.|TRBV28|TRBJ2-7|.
CASSSAQIKPHEQYF
TGTGCCAGCAGTTCTGCTCAGATCAAACCCCACGAGCAGTACTTC
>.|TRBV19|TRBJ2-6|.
CASSIAGSGANVLTF
TGTGCCAGTAGTATAGCAGGGTCTGGGGCCAACGTCCTGACTTTC
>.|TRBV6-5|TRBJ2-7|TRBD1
CASSRTGAYYEQYF
TGTGCCAGCAGCCGTACAGGGGCCTACTACGAGCAGTACTTC
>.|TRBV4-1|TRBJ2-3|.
CASSQGITGVTDTQYF
TGCGCCAGCAGCCAAGGTATAACGGGGGTCACAGATACGCAGTATTTT
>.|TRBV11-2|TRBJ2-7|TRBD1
CASSFGQGAMGEQYF
TGTGCCAGCAGCTTCGGACAGGGGGCAATGGGCGAGCAGTACTTC
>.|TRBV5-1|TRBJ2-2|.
CASSFQGFNTGELFF
TGCGCCAGCAGCTTCCAGGGTTTTAACACCGGGGAGCTGTTTTTT
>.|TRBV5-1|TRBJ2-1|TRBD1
CASSWIPAGGADEQFF
TGCGCCAGCAGCTGGATACCGGCAGGGGGCGCCGATGAGCAGTTCTTC
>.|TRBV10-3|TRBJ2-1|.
CAISGHTGEQFF
TGTGCCATCAGTGGTCATACGGGAGAGCAGTTCTTC
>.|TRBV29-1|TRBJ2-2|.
CSVVTGQNTGELFF
TGCAGCGTTGTTACGGGACAAAACACCGGGGAGCTGTTTTTT
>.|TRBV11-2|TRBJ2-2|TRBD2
CASSRLAGANANTGELFF
TGTGCCAGCAGCCGCCTAGCGGGGGCTAACGCGAACACCGGGGAGCTGTTTTTT
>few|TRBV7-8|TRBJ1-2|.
CASSSPWTGTFYGYTF
TGTGCCAGCAGCTCGCCCTGGACTGGCACTTTCTATGGCTACACCTTC
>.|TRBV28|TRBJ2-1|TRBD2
CASSSGGMGSRYSSYNEQFF
TGTGCCAGCAGTTCCGGGGGGATGGGGTCCCGTTATAGCTCCTACAATGAGCAGTTCTTC
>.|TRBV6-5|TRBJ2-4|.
CASSRNLLAKNIQYF
TGTGCCAGCAGCCGCAACTTACTAGCCAAAAACATTCAGTACTTC
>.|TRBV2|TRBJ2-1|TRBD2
CASTNSGDFNNEQFF
TGTGCCAGCACCAATAGCGGGGACTTTAACAATGAGCAGTTCTTC
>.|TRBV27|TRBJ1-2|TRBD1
CASSLAFGTGIGYTF
TGTGCCAGCAGTCTCGCCTTCGGGACAGGGATTGGCTACACCTTC
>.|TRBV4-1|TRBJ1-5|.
CASSPRGNRQPQHF
TGCGCCAGCAGCCCGCGGGGAAATCGACAGCCCCAGCATTTT
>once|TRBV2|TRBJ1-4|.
CASSEWSASDEKLFF
TGTGCCAGCAGTGAATGGAGTGCGTCCGATGAAAAACTGTTTTTT
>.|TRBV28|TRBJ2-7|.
CASSLSGSQRSYEQYF
TGTGCCAGCAGCCTCTCGGGGAGTCAAAGGTCCTACGAGCAGTACTTC
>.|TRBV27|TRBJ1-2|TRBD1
CASRRTGQGNYGYTF
TGTGCCAGCAGACGGACGGGACAGGGGAACTATGGCTACACCTTC
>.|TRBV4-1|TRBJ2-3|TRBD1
CASSHPGQGPRGDTQYF
TGCGCCAGCAGCCACCCGGGACAGGGCCCAAGGGGAGATACGCAGTATTTT
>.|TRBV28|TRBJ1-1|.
CASSLVGTGTEAFF
TGTGCCAGCAGTTTAGTAGGTACGGGGACTGAAGCTTTCTTT
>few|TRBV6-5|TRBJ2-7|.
CASSPWAGPSQGQYF
TGTGCCAGCAGCCCCTGGGCAGGGCCAAGTCAGGGGCAGTACTTC
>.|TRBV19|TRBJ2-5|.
CAAASDELQETQYF
TGTGCCGCGGCGTCCGACGAATTACAAGAGACCCAGTACTTC